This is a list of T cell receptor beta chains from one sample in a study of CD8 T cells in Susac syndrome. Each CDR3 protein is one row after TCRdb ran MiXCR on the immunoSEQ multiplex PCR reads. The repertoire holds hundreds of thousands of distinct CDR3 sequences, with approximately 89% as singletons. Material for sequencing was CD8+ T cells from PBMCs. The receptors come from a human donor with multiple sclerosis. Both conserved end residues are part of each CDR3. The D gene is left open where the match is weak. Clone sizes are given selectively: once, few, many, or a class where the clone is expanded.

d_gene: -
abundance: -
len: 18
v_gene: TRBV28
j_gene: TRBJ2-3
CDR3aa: CASSLSQGSRALSDTQYF
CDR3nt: TGTGCCAGCAGTTTATCCCAAGGTTCAAGGGCCTTGTCAGATACGCAGTATTTT

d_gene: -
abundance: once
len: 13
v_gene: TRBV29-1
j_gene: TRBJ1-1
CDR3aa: CSVEGAANTEAFF
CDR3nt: TGCAGCGTTGAAGGGGCAGCGAACACTGAAGCTTTCTTT

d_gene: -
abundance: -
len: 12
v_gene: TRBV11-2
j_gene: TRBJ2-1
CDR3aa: CASSLTRYEQFF
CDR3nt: TGTGCCAGCAGCTTGACGCGCTATGAGCAGTTCTTC

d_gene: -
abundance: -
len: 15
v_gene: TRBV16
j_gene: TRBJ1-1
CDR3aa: CASSQFTGLSTEAFF
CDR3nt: TGTGCCAGCAGCCAATTTACAGGGCTCAGCACTGAAGCTTTCTTT

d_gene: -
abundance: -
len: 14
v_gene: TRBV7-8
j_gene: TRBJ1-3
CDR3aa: CASSLIHSGNTIYF
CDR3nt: TGTGCCAGCAGCTTAATCCACTCTGGAAACACCATATATTTT

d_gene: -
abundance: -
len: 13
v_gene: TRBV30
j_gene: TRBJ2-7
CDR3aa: CAWRRDTSYEQYF
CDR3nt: TGTGCCTGGCGCCGGGACACCTCCTACGAGCAGTACTTC

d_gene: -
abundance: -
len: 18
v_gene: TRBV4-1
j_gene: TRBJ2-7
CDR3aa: CASSQDGSREGGTYEQYF
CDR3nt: TGCGCCAGCAGCCAAGATGGTAGCCGAGAGGGCGGGACCTACGAGCAGTACTTC

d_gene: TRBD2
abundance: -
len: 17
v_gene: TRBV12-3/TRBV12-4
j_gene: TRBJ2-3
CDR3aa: CASNTLSSGRATDTQYF
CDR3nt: TGTGCCAGCAATACCCTGAGTAGCGGGAGGGCCACAGATACGCAGTATTTT

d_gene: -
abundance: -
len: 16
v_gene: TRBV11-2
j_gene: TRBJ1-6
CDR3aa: CASSKYLGRDDSPLHF
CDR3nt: TGTGCCAGCAGCAAATACCTGGGCCGGGACGATTCACCCCTCCACTTT

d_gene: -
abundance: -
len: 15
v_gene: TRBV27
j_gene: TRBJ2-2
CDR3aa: CASSLSQANTGELFF
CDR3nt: TGTGCCAGCAGTTTATCCCAGGCGAACACCGGGGAGCTGTTTTTT

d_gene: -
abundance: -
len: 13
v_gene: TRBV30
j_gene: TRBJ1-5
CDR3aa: CAWTPGSNQPQHF
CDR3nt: TGTGCCTGGACCCCAGGGTCCAATCAGCCCCAGCATTTT

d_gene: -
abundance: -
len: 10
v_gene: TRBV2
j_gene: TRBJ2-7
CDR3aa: CAGGGHEQYF
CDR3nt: TGTGCCGGGGGGGGGCACGAGCAGTACTTC

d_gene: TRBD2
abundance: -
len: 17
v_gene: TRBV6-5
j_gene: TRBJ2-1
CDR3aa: CASSYSAGLAAASEQFF
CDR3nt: TGTGCCAGCAGTTACTCCGCCGGACTAGCGGCGGCCTCCGAGCAGTTCTTC

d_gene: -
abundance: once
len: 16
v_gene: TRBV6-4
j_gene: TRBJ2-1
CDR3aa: CASSDLGGGGVDEQFF
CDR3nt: TGTGCCAGCAGTGACCTCGGAGGAGGTGGTGTTGATGAGCAGTTCTTC

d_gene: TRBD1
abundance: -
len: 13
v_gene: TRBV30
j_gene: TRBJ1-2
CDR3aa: CACFTGGAYGYTF
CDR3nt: TGTGCCTGCTTCACAGGGGGCGCCTATGGCTACACCTTC

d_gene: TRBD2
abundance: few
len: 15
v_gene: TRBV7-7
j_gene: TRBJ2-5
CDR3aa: CASSYTSGSYETQYF
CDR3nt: TGTGCTAGCAGTTATACTAGCGGGAGTTACGAGACCCAGTACTTC

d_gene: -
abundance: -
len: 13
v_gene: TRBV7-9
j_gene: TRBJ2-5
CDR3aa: CASSAPGWETQYF
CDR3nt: TGTGCCAGCAGCGCGCCAGGGTGGGAGACCCAGTACTTC

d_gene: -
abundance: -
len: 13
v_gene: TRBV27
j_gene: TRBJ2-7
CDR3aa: CASRAGNSYEQYF
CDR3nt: TGTGCCAGCAGGGCGGGTAACTCCTACGAGCAGTACTTC

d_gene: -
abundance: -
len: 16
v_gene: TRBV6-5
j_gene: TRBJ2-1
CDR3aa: CASSYSTGPKDNEQFF
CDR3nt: TGTGCCAGCAGTTACAGTACAGGTCCTAAAGACAATGAGCAGTTCTTC

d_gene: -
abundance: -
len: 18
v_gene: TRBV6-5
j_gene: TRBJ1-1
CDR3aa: CASSFLLNPLTADTEAFF
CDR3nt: TGTGCCAGCAGTTTCCTACTCAATCCGTTAACAGCGGACACTGAAGCTTTCTTT

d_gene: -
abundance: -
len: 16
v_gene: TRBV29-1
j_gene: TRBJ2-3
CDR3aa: CSVEDPYRDSTDTQYF
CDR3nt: TGCAGCGTTGAAGATCCATACAGGGATAGCACAGATACGCAGTATTTT

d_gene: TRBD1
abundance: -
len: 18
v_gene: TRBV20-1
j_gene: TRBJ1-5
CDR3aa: CSARGYPPGTGPNQPQHF
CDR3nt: TGCAGTGCTAGAGGGTACCCTCCGGGGACAGGGCCCAATCAGCCCCAGCATTTT

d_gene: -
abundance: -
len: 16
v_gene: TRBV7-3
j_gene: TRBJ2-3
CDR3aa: CANSLGTVPLTDTQYF
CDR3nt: TGTGCCAACAGCCTTGGGACCGTCCCCTTGACAGATACGCAGTATTTT

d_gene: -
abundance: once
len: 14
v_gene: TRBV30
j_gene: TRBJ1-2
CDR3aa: CAWSRRAASDGYTF
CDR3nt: TGTGCCTGGAGTCGCAGAGCGGCTAGTGATGGCTACACCTTC

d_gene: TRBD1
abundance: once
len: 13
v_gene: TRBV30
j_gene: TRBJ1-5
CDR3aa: CAWGGQGSQPQHF
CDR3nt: TGTGCCTGGGGGGGACAGGGGAGTCAGCCCCAGCATTTT

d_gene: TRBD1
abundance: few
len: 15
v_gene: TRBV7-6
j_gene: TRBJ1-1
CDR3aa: CASSLGQGSDTEAFF
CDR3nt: TGTGCCAGCAGCCTAGGACAGGGATCGGACACTGAAGCTTTCTTT

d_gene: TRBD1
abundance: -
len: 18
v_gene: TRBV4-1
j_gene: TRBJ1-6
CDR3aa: CASSPSGTGGRNNSPLHF
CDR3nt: TGCGCCAGCAGCCCTTCGGGGACAGGGGGCCGGAATAATTCACCCCTCCACTTT

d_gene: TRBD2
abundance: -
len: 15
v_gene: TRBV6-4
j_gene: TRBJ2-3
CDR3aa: CASSDARGGADTQYF
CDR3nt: TGTGCCAGCAGTGATGCTCGCGGGGGAGCGGATACGCAGTATTTT

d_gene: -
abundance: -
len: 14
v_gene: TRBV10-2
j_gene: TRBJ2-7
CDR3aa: CASSEVVATYEQYF
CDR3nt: TGCGCCAGCAGTGAGGTTGTGGCTACCTACGAGCAGTACTTC

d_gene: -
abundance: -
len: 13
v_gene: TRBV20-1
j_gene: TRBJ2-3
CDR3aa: CSASPTSTDTQYF
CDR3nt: TGCAGTGCTTCACCAACTAGCACAGATACGCAGTATTTT

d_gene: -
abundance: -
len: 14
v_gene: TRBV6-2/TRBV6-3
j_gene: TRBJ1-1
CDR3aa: CASITDSLNTEAFF
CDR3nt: TGTGCCAGCATTACGGACAGCCTTAACACTGAAGCTTTCTTT

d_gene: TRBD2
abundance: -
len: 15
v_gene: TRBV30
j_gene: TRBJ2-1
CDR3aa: CACPMTSGSYNEQFF
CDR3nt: TGTGCCTGCCCAATGACTAGCGGGAGCTACAATGAGCAGTTCTTC

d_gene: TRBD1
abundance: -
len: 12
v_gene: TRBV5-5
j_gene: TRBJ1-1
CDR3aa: CASSLGDRVAFF
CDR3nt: TGTGCCAGCAGCCTGGGGGACAGGGTCGCTTTCTTT

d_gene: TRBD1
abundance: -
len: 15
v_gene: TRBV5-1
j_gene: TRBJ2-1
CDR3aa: CASSHGDRGYNEQFF
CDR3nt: TGCGCCAGCAGCCACGGAGACAGGGGATACAATGAGCAGTTCTTC

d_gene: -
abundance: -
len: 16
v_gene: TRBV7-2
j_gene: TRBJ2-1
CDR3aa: CASSLVGSSSTNEQFF
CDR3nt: TGTGCCAGCAGCTTAGTGGGGTCGTCCTCGACCAATGAGCAGTTCTTC

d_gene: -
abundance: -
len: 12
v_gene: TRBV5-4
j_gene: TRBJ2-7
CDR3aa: CASKGEKYEQYF
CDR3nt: TGTGCCAGCAAAGGCGAGAAGTACGAGCAGTACTTC

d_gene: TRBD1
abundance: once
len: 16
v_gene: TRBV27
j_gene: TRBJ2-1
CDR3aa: CASSISGTGRYNEQFF
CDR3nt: TGTGCCAGCAGTATATCCGGGACAGGGCGTTACAATGAGCAGTTCTTC

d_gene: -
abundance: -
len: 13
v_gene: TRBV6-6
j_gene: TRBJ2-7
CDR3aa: CASSLTTSYEQYF
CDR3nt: TGTGCCAGCAGTTTAACGACCTCCTACGAGCAGTACTTC

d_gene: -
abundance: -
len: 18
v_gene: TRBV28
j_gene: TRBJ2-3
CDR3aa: CASSFWASSEASTDTQYF
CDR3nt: TGTGCCAGCAGTTTTTGGGCCTCTAGCGAAGCTAGCACAGATACGCAGTATTTT

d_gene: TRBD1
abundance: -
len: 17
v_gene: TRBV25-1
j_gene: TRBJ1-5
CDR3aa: CASSEPGGGLSDQPQHF
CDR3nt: TGTGCCAGCAGTGAACCAGGGGGCGGCTTGAGCGATCAGCCCCAGCATTTT

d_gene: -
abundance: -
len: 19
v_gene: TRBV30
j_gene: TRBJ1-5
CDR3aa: CAWSVQAQGTVFSNQPQHF
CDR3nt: TGTGCCTGGAGTGTACAGGCACAGGGAACGGTTTTTAGCAATCAGCCCCAGCATTTT

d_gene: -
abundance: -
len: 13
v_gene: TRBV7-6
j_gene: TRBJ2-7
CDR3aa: CASSFGDGYEQYF
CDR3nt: TGTGCCAGCAGCTTTGGGGACGGTTACGAGCAGTACTTC

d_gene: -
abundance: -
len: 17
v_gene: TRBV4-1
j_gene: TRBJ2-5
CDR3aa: CASSQEVRVFEGETQYF
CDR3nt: TGCGCCAGCAGCCAAGAGGTCAGGGTTTTTGAGGGAGAGACCCAGTACTTC

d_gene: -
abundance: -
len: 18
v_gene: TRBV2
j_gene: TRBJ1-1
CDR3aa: CASTRNPQDHLMNTEAFF
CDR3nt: TGTGCCAGCACCAGAAACCCCCAGGACCATCTAATGAACACTGAAGCTTTCTTT

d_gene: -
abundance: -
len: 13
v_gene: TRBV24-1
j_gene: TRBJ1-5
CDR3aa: CATSDPPPRPQHF
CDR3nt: TGTGCCACCAGTGATCCCCCTCCCCGGCCCCAGCATTTT

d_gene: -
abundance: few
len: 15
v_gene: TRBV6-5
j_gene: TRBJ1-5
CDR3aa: CAIRYSGYSNQPQHF
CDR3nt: TGTGCCATTCGTTACTCTGGGTATAGCAATCAGCCCCAGCATTTT

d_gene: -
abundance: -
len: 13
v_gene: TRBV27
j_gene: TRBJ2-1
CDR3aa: CASSLSGSDEQFF
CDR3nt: TGTGCCAGCAGTTTAAGTGGCAGCGATGAGCAGTTCTTC

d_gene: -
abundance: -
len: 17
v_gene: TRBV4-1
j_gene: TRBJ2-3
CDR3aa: CASSQEVIPLALDTQYF
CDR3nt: TGCGCCAGCAGCCAAGAAGTTATCCCCTTGGCCCTCGATACGCAGTATTTT

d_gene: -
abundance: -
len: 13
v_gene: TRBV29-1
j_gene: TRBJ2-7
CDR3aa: CSVVGHGSYEQYF
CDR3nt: TGCAGCGTTGTCGGACACGGATCCTACGAGCAGTACTTC

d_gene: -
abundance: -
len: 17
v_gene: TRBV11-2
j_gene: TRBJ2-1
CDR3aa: CASRSLLASYSYNEQFF
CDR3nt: TGTGCCAGCAGATCTCTCCTTGCCAGTTACTCCTACAATGAGCAGTTCTTC

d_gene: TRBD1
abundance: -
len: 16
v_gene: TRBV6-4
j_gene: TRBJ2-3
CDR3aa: CASSDSGGTGPDTQYF
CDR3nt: TGTGCCAGCAGTGACTCGGGGGGGACAGGGCCAGATACGCAGTATTTT

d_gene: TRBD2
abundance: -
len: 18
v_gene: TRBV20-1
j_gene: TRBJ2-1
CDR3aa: CSARDRGLAGYSYNEQFF
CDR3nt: TGCAGTGCTAGAGATAGGGGACTAGCGGGTTACTCCTACAATGAGCAGTTCTTC

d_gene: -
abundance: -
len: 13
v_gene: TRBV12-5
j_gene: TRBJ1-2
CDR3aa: CASPREGNYGYTF
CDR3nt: TGTGCTAGTCCTAGGGAAGGAAATTATGGCTACACCTTC

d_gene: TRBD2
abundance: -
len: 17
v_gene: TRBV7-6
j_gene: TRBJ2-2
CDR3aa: CASSGGLAGANTGELFF
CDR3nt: TGTGCCAGCAGCGGTGGACTAGCGGGGGCAAACACCGGGGAGCTGTTTTTT

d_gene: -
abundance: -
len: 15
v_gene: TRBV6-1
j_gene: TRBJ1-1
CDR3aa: CASSEGTEVWTEAFF
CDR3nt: TGTGCCAGCAGTGAAGGGACAGAGGTATGGACTGAAGCTTTCTTT